This is a list of T cell receptor beta chains from one sample in a study of cytomegalovirus exposure and HLA in healthy donors. Produced via immunoSEQ multiplex PCR; TCRdb's table is partial and in-frame only. The table lists over 200,000 clones, around 91% of them singletons, with under 4% in the top ten. The sample was PBMCs. These receptors all stem from a woman aged 25 to 39 in good health and CMV-seronegative. The CDR3 runs from the conserved cysteine through the conserved F or W. The order of the fields is D gene, J gene, V gene, clone size, CDR3 protein, CDR3 DNA. D genes are given only for firm matches. A row's size may be missing; if present it is once, few, many or a size class.

d_gene: -; j_gene: TRBJ2-1; v_gene: TRBV5-6; abundance: -; CDR3aa: CASSLGSESEQFF; CDR3nt: TGTGCCAGCAGCTTGGGTAGCGAAAGTGAGCAGTTCTTC
d_gene: -; j_gene: TRBJ2-1; v_gene: TRBV30; abundance: -; CDR3aa: CAWSRGLGGDNEQFF; CDR3nt: TGTGCCTGGAGCCGCGGGTTAGGAGGGGACAATGAGCAGTTCTTC
d_gene: TRBD1; j_gene: TRBJ2-2; v_gene: TRBV29-1; abundance: -; CDR3aa: CSTAGTGGAGELFF; CDR3nt: TGCAGCACTGCCGGGACAGGGGGTGCCGGGGAGCTGTTTTTT
d_gene: -; j_gene: TRBJ2-7; v_gene: TRBV4-1; abundance: once; CDR3aa: CASSQDPEESSYEQYF; CDR3nt: TGCGCCAGCAGCCAAGATCCGGAGGAGAGCTCCTACGAGCAGTACTTC
d_gene: TRBD2; j_gene: TRBJ2-7; v_gene: TRBV19; abundance: once; CDR3aa: CASRGTSGSFYEQYF; CDR3nt: TGTGCCAGTAGGGGAACTAGCGGGAGTTTCTACGAGCAGTACTTC
d_gene: -; j_gene: TRBJ2-7; v_gene: TRBV30; abundance: -; CDR3aa: CAWSTTLRDEQYF; CDR3nt: TGTGCCTGGAGTACAACTCTCAGGGACGAGCAGTACTTC
d_gene: TRBD1; j_gene: TRBJ2-6; v_gene: TRBV28; abundance: -; CDR3aa: CASSLPGGRSSGANVLTF; CDR3nt: TGTGCCAGCAGTTTACCAGGGGGCCGGAGCTCTGGGGCCAACGTCCTGACTTTC
d_gene: -; j_gene: TRBJ2-2; v_gene: TRBV15; abundance: -; CDR3aa: CATSRDRAGELFF; CDR3nt: TGTGCCACCAGCAGAGACCGGGCCGGGGAGCTGTTTTTT
d_gene: -; j_gene: TRBJ2-3; v_gene: TRBV5-6; abundance: -; CDR3aa: CASTLKGSDTQYF; CDR3nt: TGTGCCAGCACCCTTAAGGGTTCAGATACGCAGTATTTT
d_gene: TRBD1; j_gene: TRBJ1-1; v_gene: TRBV25-1; abundance: -; CDR3aa: CASSDWDRLAFF; CDR3nt: TGTGCCAGCAGTGATTGGGACAGGTTGGCTTTCTTT
d_gene: TRBD2; j_gene: TRBJ2-1; v_gene: TRBV4-3; abundance: -; CDR3aa: CASSQDRSLAGFNEQFF; CDR3nt: TGCGCCAGCAGCCAAGATAGGTCACTAGCGGGATTCAATGAGCAGTTCTTC
d_gene: -; j_gene: TRBJ2-1; v_gene: TRBV16; abundance: -; CDR3aa: CASSPLGSVTTNEQFF; CDR3nt: TGTGCCAGCAGCCCCCTGGGGTCGGTAACGACCAATGAGCAGTTCTTC
d_gene: -; j_gene: TRBJ2-2; v_gene: TRBV7-3; abundance: -; CDR3aa: CASSLGDLGELFF; CDR3nt: TGTGCCAGCAGCTTAGGGGACCTTGGGGAGCTGTTTTTT
d_gene: -; j_gene: TRBJ1-2; v_gene: TRBV28; abundance: -; CDR3aa: CASSYPLDSVYGYTF; CDR3nt: TGTGCCAGCAGTTACCCCTTGGACAGCGTCTATGGCTACACCTTC
d_gene: TRBD2; j_gene: TRBJ2-3; v_gene: TRBV4-3; abundance: -; CDR3aa: CASSQGGGRADTQYF; CDR3nt: TGCGCCAGCAGCCAAGGAGGCGGGAGAGCAGATACGCAGTATTTT
d_gene: TRBD2; j_gene: TRBJ2-3; v_gene: TRBV30; abundance: -; CDR3aa: CAWGLAGYGTDTQYF; CDR3nt: TGTGCCTGGGGACTAGCGGGATATGGCACAGATACGCAGTATTTT
d_gene: -; j_gene: TRBJ2-2; v_gene: TRBV27; abundance: -; CDR3aa: CASNDNTGELFF; CDR3nt: TGTGCCAGCAACGACAACACCGGGGAGCTGTTTTTT
d_gene: TRBD1; j_gene: TRBJ1-1; v_gene: TRBV2; abundance: -; CDR3aa: CASSAVQGITEAFF; CDR3nt: TGTGCCAGCAGTGCGGTACAGGGGATCACTGAAGCTTTCTTT
d_gene: -; j_gene: TRBJ2-3; v_gene: TRBV7-2; abundance: -; CDR3aa: CASSLRGEDTQYF; CDR3nt: TGTGCCAGCAGCTTAAGGGGTGAAGATACGCAGTATTTT
d_gene: TRBD2; j_gene: TRBJ2-2; v_gene: TRBV28; abundance: -; CDR3aa: CASSLRKREGNTGELFF; CDR3nt: TGTGCCAGCAGTTTACGCAAGCGGGAGGGCAACACCGGGGAGCTGTTTTTT
d_gene: TRBD1; j_gene: TRBJ1-2; v_gene: TRBV6-4; abundance: once; CDR3aa: CASSDGQGVDGYTF; CDR3nt: TGTGCCAGCAGTGACGGACAGGGTGTAGACGGCTACACCTTC
d_gene: -; j_gene: TRBJ1-2; v_gene: TRBV14; abundance: -; CDR3aa: CASSQTGTVYGYTF; CDR3nt: TGTGCCAGCAGCCAAACCGGGACGGTCTATGGCTACACCTTC
d_gene: TRBD2; j_gene: TRBJ2-5; v_gene: TRBV18; abundance: -; CDR3aa: CASSSWTSGREETQYF; CDR3nt: TGTGCCAGCTCGTCTTGGACTAGCGGGAGGGAAGAGACCCAGTACTTC
d_gene: -; j_gene: TRBJ2-3; v_gene: TRBV27; abundance: -; CDR3aa: CASSRGGTDSDTQYF; CDR3nt: TGTGCCAGCAGCCGAGGGGGGACTGACTCAGATACGCAGTATTTT
d_gene: TRBD2; j_gene: TRBJ2-2; v_gene: TRBV6-6; abundance: -; CDR3aa: CASIAGGRWTGELFF; CDR3nt: TGTGCCAGCATCGCGGGAGGGAGATGGACCGGGGAGCTGTTTTTT
d_gene: -; j_gene: TRBJ2-5; v_gene: TRBV19; abundance: -; CDR3aa: CASRRGRLAETQYF; CDR3nt: TGTGCCAGTAGGAGGGGGCGACTAGCTGAGACCCAGTACTTC
d_gene: -; j_gene: TRBJ2-1; v_gene: TRBV30; abundance: -; CDR3aa: CARAVRGDEQFF; CDR3nt: TGTGCCCGAGCGGTTAGGGGAGATGAGCAGTTCTTC
d_gene: TRBD1; j_gene: TRBJ2-7; v_gene: TRBV27; abundance: -; CDR3aa: CAKPGQGIYEQYF; CDR3nt: TGTGCCAAACCGGGACAGGGTATTTACGAGCAGTACTTC
d_gene: -; j_gene: TRBJ1-2; v_gene: TRBV7-9; abundance: -; CDR3aa: CASSLGGQHNYGYTF; CDR3nt: TGTGCCAGCAGCTTAGGGGGACAACATAACTATGGCTACACCTTC
d_gene: -; j_gene: TRBJ2-7; v_gene: TRBV7-2; abundance: -; CDR3aa: CASSLGTLYEQYF; CDR3nt: TGTGCCAGCAGCTTAGGGACTCTTTACGAGCAGTACTTC
d_gene: TRBD1; j_gene: TRBJ2-2; v_gene: TRBV11-2; abundance: -; CDR3aa: CASSLDRALRTGPDTGELFF; CDR3nt: TGTGCCAGCAGCTTAGATCGGGCTTTGAGGACAGGGCCAGACACCGGGGAGCTGTTTTTT
d_gene: TRBD1; j_gene: TRBJ2-4; v_gene: TRBV6-5; abundance: -; CDR3aa: CASSYSDRGTGIQYF; CDR3nt: TGTGCCAGCAGTTACTCGGACAGGGGGACCGGCATTCAGTACTTC
d_gene: TRBD2; j_gene: TRBJ2-1; v_gene: TRBV6-4; abundance: -; CDR3aa: CASIRTSGYNEQFF; CDR3nt: TGTGCCAGCATAAGGACTAGCGGCTACAATGAGCAGTTCTTC
d_gene: -; j_gene: TRBJ1-5; v_gene: TRBV7-9; abundance: -; CDR3aa: CASSLADQPQHF; CDR3nt: TGTGCCAGCAGCTTAGCTGATCAGCCCCAGCATTTT
d_gene: TRBD1; j_gene: TRBJ1-1; v_gene: TRBV6-5; abundance: once; CDR3aa: CASSYSGGANTEAFF; CDR3nt: TGTGCCAGCAGTTACTCAGGGGGCGCGAACACTGAAGCTTTCTTT
d_gene: -; j_gene: TRBJ2-3; v_gene: TRBV28; abundance: -; CDR3aa: CASSLAHTDTQYF; CDR3nt: TGTGCCAGCAGTTTAGCGCATACAGATACGCAGTATTTT
d_gene: TRBD2; j_gene: TRBJ2-7; v_gene: TRBV9; abundance: -; CDR3aa: CASSASLAAPSYEQYF; CDR3nt: TGTGCCAGCAGCGCCAGCCTAGCGGCTCCCTCCTACGAGCAGTACTTC
d_gene: -; j_gene: TRBJ1-2; v_gene: TRBV28; abundance: -; CDR3aa: CASSFQNYGYTF; CDR3nt: TGTGCCAGCAGTTTCCAGAACTATGGCTACACCTTC